This TCR beta chain was identified during a study of identical twins. Unique molecular identifiers were present on the cDNA, which also gained a universal primer site by template switching. TCRdb redid the calling of the 5' RACE reads with MiXCR, one entry per CDR3 protein. Of roughly 260,000 distinct CDR3 sequences in the sample, approximately 7.3% were seen once. This clonotype has ten or more counts. The V segment lost 6 bases and the J segment 3 bases; nucleotides outside the gene matches: 4. The CDR3 covers 14 residues. CDR1 and CDR2 from the germline V gene are ENHRY and SYGVKD. This sample also belongs to another study, concerning yellow fever vaccine responses in identical twins.

What was sequenced was CD8+ T cells sorted from blood. The genes are TRBV10-3 and TRBJ2-7; 11 bases map to TRBD2. The receptor was isolated from a young woman in good health. CDR3 coding DNA: TGTGCCATCAGGGATGGGACTAGCGGCTACGAGCAGTACTTC. This encodes CAIRDGTSGYEQYF.